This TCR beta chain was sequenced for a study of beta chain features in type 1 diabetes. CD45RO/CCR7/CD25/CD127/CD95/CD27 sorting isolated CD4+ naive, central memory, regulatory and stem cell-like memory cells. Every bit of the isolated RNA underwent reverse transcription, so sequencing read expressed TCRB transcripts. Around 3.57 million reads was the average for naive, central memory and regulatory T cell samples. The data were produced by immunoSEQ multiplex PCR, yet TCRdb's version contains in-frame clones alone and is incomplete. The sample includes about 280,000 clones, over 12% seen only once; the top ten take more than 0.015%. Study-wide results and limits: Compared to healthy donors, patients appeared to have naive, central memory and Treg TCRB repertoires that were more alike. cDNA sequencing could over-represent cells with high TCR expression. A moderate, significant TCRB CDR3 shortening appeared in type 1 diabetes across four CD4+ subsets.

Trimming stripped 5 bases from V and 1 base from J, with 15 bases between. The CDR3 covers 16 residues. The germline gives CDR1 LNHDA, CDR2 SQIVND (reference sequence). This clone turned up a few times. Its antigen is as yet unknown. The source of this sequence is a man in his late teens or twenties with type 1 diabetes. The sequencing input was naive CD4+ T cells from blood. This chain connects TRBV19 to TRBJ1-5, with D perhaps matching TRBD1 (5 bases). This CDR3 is CASSHLKGRSNQPQHF. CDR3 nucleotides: TGTGCCAGTAGTCACCTCAAGGGGAGGAGCAATCAGCCCCAGCATTTT.